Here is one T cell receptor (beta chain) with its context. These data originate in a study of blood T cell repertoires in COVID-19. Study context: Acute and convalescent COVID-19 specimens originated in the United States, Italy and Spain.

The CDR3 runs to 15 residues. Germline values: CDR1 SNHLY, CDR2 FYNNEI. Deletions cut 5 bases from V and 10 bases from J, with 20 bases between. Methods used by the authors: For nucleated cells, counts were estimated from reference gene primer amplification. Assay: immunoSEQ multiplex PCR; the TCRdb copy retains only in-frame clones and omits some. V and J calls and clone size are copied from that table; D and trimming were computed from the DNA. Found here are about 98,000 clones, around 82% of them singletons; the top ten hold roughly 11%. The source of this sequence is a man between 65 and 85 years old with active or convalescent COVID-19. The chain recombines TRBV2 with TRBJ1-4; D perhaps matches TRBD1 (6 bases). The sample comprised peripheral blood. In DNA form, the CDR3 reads TGTGCCAGCAGTTCCCACAGGGACGGGGCCGCAAAACTGTTTTTT. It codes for CASSSHRDGAAKLFF.